One and the same sample provided the 10 T cell receptor beta chains below, sequenced in a study of T cell repertoires in cytomegalovirus infection. TCRdb analysed the reads with MiXCR anew, one entry per CDR3 protein. This table has 650,000 to 900,000 distinct CDR3 sequences, 30% to 35% appearing once. Their specific antigens are unknown. The specimen comprised cultured CD8+ T cells from PBMCs, sampled from culture after CMV antigen stimulation. These receptors all stem from a human donor in good health (CMV status not recorded). Some clones in this sample may be carry-over from other donors' samples.

Ten or more counts support this clonotype. V and J are TRBV7-6 and TRBJ2-7, with 10 bases that match TRBD2. CDR3 length: 15 residues. Trimming at V came to 1 base and at J to 7 bases, leaving 7 bases not matched to a gene. Germline CDR1 is SGHVS and CDR2 is FNYEAQ. The CDR3 reads CASSLGSGGQDEQYF. In DNA, the CDR3 is TGTGCCAGCAGCTTAGGTAGCGGGGGGCAGGATGAGCAGTACTTC.

This chain uses TRBV7-9 with TRBJ1-1; TRBD1 might be the D (5 bases). V gave up 7 bases and J gave up 0 bases, with 9 bases separating them. Per germline, CDR1 SEHNR and CDR2 FQNEAQ (reference sequence). This CDR3 is built from 13 residues. The CDR3 is CASTTDMNTEAFF. CDR3 bases: TGTGCCAGCACGACAGATATGAACACTGAAGCTTTCTTT.

This clonotype was seen a handful of times. The J gene is TRBJ2-2, the V gene TRBV6-1; no reliable D call. The V gene lost 3 bases and the J gene lost 5 bases, with 4 bases spanning the gap. CDR3 length: 12 residues. Germline CDR1 MNHNS, CDR2 SASEGT. Written as DNA, the CDR3 is TGTGCCAGCAGTGACCAAACCGGGGAGCTGTTTTTT. Residues: CASSDQTGELFF.

This clonotype showed up many times. The chain is built from TRBV11-3 and TRBJ1-5; 7 bases agree with TRBD1. Unmatched junction bases numbered 16, after V lost 10 bases and J lost 4 bases. This CDR3 has 16 amino acids. The germline gives CDR1 SGHNT, CDR2 YENEEA. This CDR3 reads CATHPTWTGHNQPQHF. The CDR3 DNA sequence: TGTGCCACTCACCCTACCTGGACAGGCCATAATCAGCCCCAGCATTTT. Based on the CDR3 plus reference TRBV11-3 and TRBJ1-5, the full variable domain is EAGVVQSPRYKIIEKKQPVAFWCNPISGHNTLYWYLQNLGQGPELLIRYENEEAVDDSQLPKDRFSAERLKGVDSTLKIQPAELGDSAVYLCATHPTWTGHNQPQHFGDGTRLSIL.

This clonotype occurred many times. This chain links TRBV12-3 or TRBV12-4 with TRBJ2-5, with D maybe TRBD2 (6 bases). Trimming removed 0 bases at V and 5 bases at J, with 10 bases between. The CDR3 has 14 amino acids. This CDR3 is CASSLARDRETQYF. Here the CDR3 DNA reads TGTGCCAGCAGTTTAGCGCGGGACCGGGAGACCCAGTACTTC.

Worth noting for this clonotype: One end of the junction fails to match germline, which may point to a read error. V usage is TRBV4-1 and J usage is TRBJ2-5, with TRBD2 matching over 7 bases. Per the germline V gene, CDR1 is MGHRA and CDR2 is YSYEKL. This CDR3 is 15 amino acids long. The CDR3 is CASSHELAVQETQYF. CDR3 sequence (DNA): TGTGCCAGCAGCCATGAGCTAGCGGTCCAAGAGACCCAGTACTTC.

This clonotype occurred a few times. The gene calls are TRBV19 and TRBJ1-1; 10 bases agree with TRBD1. The CDR3 has 15 residues. The trim removed 0 bases at V and 5 bases at J, leaving 3 bases unmatched. The germline gives CDR1 LNHDA, CDR2 SQIVND (reference sequence). CDR3 nucleotide sequence: TGTGCCAGTAGTATAGAGGGACAGGGGAAAACTGAAGCTTTCTTT. Amino acid sequence: CASSIEGQGKTEAFF.

V usage is TRBV27 and J usage is TRBJ2-1, with a weak D call TRBD2 (6 bases). Trimming removed 0 bases at V and 6 bases at J, with 9 bases between. CDR3 length: 14 residues. Germline V gene sequence: CDR1 MNHEY, CDR2 SMNVEV (reference sequence). For the CDR3, the DNA is TGTGCCAGCAGTTTATCGGGACTCAGCAATGAGCAGTTCTTC. Its translation: CASSLSGLSNEQFF.

The chain joins TRBV6-8 to TRBJ2-7; 8 bases align to TRBD1. The V gene end was trimmed by 6 bases and the J gene end by 5 bases; junction bases not matched to a gene: 6. The length of the CDR3 is 13 residues. Germline CDR1 MNHGY, CDR2 SAAAGT. Written as DNA, the CDR3 is TGTGCCAGCAGCGCGGACAGGGTCCACGAGCAGTACTTC. This sequence encodes CASSADRVHEQYF.

V usage is TRBV5-4 and J usage is TRBJ2-1; 10 bases agree with TRBD2. Trimming cost V 2 bases and J 8 bases; bases outside gene matches: 7. The CDR3 is made up of 15 amino acids. The germline V gene has CDR1 SGHNT and CDR2 YYREEE (reference sequence). CDR3 nucleotides: TGTGCCAGCAGCTTAGCGGGGGGGACGATCGATGAGCAGTTCTTC. Translation: CASSLAGGTIDEQFF.